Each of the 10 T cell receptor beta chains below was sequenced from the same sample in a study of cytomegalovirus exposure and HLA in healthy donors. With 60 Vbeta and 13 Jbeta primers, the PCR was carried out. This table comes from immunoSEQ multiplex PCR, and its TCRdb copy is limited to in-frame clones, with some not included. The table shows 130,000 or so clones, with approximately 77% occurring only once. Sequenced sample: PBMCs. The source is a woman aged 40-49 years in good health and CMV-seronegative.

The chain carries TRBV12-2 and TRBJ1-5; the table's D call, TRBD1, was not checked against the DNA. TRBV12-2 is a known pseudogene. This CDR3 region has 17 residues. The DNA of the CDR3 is TGTGCAAGTCGCTCGTGGACAGGATCGGGTGGCAATCAGCCCCAGCATTTT. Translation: CASRSWTGSGGNQPQHF.

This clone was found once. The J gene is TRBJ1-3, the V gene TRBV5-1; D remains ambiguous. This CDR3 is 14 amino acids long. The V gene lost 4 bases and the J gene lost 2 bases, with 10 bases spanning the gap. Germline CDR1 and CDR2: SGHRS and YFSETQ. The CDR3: CASSAGSAGNTIYF. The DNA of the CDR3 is TGCGCCAGCAGCGCGGGCTCCGCTGGAAACACCATATATTTT.

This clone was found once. The CDR3 protein is CASSFTTGSNYGYTF. In DNA, the CDR3 is TGCGCCAGCAGCTTCACGACAGGGAGTAACTATGGCTACACCTTC. V is TRBV5-1 and J is TRBJ1-2; 7 bases match TRBD1. Germline CDR1 reads SGHRS; CDR2 reads YFSETQ. The CDR3 spans 15 residues. V trimming: 2 bases; J trimming: 1 base; junction bases outside the gene matches: 5.

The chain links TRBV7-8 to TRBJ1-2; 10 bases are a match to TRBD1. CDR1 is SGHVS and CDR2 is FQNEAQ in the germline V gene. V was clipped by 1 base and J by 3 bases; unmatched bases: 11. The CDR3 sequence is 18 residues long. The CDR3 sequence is CASSLGPPPGQGYYGYTF. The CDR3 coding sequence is TGTGCCAGCAGCTTAGGCCCCCCCCCGGGACAGGGGTACTATGGCTACACCTTC.

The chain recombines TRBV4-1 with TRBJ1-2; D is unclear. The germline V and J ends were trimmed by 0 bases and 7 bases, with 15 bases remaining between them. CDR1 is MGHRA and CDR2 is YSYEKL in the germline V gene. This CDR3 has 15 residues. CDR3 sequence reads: CASSQDPSVRGGYTF. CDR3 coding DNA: TGCGCCAGCAGCCAAGATCCTTCAGTCCGTGGTGGCTACACCTTC.

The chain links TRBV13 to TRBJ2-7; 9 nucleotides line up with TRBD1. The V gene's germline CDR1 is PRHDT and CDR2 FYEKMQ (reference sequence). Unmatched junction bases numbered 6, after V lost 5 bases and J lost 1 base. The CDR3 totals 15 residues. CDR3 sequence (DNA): TGTGCCAGCAGCCGAGCCGGGACAGGGTCCTACGAGCAGTACTTC. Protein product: CASSRAGTGSYEQYF.

The CDR3 is CASSGPGPAGAQYF. In DNA form, the CDR3 reads TGTGCCAGCAGTGGACCAGGACCCGCCGGGGCCCAGTACTTC. The rearrangement links TRBV2 to TRBJ2-5, with D perhaps TRBD2 (5 bases). CDR1 and CDR2 from the germline V gene are SNHLY and FYNNEI. Deletions cut 4 bases from V and 9 bases from J, with 18 bases between. The CDR3 loop spans 14 amino acids.

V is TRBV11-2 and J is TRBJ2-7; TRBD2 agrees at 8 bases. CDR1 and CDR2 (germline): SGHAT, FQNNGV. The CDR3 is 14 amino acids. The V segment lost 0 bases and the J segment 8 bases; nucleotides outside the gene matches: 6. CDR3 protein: CASSLDVTSGKQYF. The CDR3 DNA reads TGTGCCAGCAGCTTAGATGTTACTAGCGGCAAGCAGTACTTC.

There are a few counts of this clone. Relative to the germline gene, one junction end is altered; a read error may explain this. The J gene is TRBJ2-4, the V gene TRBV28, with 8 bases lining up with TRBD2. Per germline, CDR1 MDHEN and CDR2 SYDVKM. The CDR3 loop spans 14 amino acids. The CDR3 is CASNLAGAKNIQYF. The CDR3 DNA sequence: TGTGCCAGCAATTTAGCGGGGGCCAAAAACATTCAGTACTTC.

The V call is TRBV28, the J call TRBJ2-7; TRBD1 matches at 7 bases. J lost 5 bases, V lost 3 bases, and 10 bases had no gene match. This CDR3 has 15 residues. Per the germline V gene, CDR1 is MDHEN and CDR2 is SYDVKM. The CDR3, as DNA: TGTGCCAGCAGTTTGGGGACAGTAGGTACGGACGAGCAGTACTTC. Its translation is CASSLGTVGTDEQYF.